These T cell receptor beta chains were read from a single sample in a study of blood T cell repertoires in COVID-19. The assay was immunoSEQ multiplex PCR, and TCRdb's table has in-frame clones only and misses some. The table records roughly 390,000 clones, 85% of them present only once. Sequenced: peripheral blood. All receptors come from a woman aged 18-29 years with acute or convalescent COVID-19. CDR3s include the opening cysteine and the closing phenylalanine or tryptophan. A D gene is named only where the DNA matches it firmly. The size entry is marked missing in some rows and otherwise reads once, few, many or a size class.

TGCACCAGCAGCCACCCGACAGGGGGGGACACTGAAGCTTTCTTT,CTSSHPTGGDTEAFF,TRBJ1-1,NA,15,NA,TRBV1
TGTGCCAGCAGCCAAGCCGGGACTAGCGGGGTCTACAATGAGCAGTTCTTC,CASSQAGTSGVYNEQFF,TRBJ2-1,TRBD2,17,NA,TRBV3-1/TRBV3-2
TGTGCCAGCAGCCAAATAGCGGGGGTGGATACGCAGTATTTT,CASSQIAGVDTQYF,TRBJ2-3,TRBD2,14,NA,TRBV4-2
TGCAGCGTGGCCGCAGGGGACTACGAGCAGTACTTC,CSVAAGDYEQYF,TRBJ2-7,NA,12,NA,TRBV29-1
TGTGCCAGCAGTGAAGCGCTGGGACATGAGAAACTGTTTTTT,CASSEALGHEKLFF,TRBJ1-4,NA,14,NA,TRBV6-1
TGTGCCAGTAGTATAGATTCCGCCACTCCTAACTATGGCTACACCTTC,CASSIDSATPNYGYTF,TRBJ1-2,NA,16,once,TRBV19
TGCGCCAGCACCGGGACAGCTAGCACAGATACGCAGTATTTT,CASTGTASTDTQYF,TRBJ2-3,TRBD1,14,NA,TRBV5-1
TGTGCCTGGAGTTCCCGCAAACGGGAGACCCAGTACTTC,CAWSSRKRETQYF,TRBJ2-5,NA,13,NA,TRBV30
TGTGCCACCAGGTCGTCCTACAATGAGCAGTTCTTC,CATRSSYNEQFF,TRBJ2-1,NA,12,NA,TRBV27
TGTGCCAGCAGCGTAGAACTCATAAGCGGAGAGAGGAAATACAATGAGCAGTTCTTC,CASSVELISGERKYNEQFF,TRBJ2-1,NA,19,NA,TRBV9
TGTGCCAGCAGCATTCCCTTAGCGGGGGGTTACACAGATACGCAGTATTTT,CASSIPLAGGYTDTQYF,TRBJ2-3,NA,17,few,TRBV21-1
TGTGCCAGTAGTATCAAGGCCCCCTCGGGGAATTCACCCCTCCACTTT,CASSIKAPSGNSPLHF,TRBJ1-6,NA,16,NA,TRBV19
TGTGCCAGCAGCGTAGACACAGGGCTAGCCTACGAGCAGTACTTC,CASSVDTGLAYEQYF,TRBJ2-7,NA,15,few,TRBV9
TGTGCCAGCAGCTTCAACAGGCCAGAACGGGCTGAAGCTTTCTTT,CASSFNRPERAEAFF,TRBJ1-1,NA,15,NA,TRBV5-5
TGTGCCAGCTCAGGACAGAAGAACACTGAAGCTTTCTTT,CASSGQKNTEAFF,TRBJ1-1,NA,13,few,TRBV18
TGTGCCAGCAGTGATTTTCCGGGACAGGGTTCCGAGCAGTACTTC,CASSDFPGQGSEQYF,TRBJ2-7,TRBD1,15,NA,TRBV2
TGTGCCAGCTCACCAAGTCCGGAGCGGAACACTGAAGCTTTCTTT,CASSPSPERNTEAFF,TRBJ1-1,NA,15,NA,TRBV18
TGTGCCAGCAGCGTTACAACCACGACAGGGAATAAGGATGGCTACACCTTC,CASSVTTTTGNKDGYTF,TRBJ1-2,TRBD1,17,NA,TRBV9
TGTGCCAGCTCACCACTAAGGGGAGGGACTGAAGCTTTCTTT,CASSPLRGGTEAFF,TRBJ1-1,NA,14,NA,TRBV18
TGTGCCAGCAGTTACGACAGGGGGTTTGGCACAGATACGCAGTATTTT,CASSYDRGFGTDTQYF,TRBJ2-3,TRBD1,16,NA,TRBV6-2/TRBV6-3
TGTGCCATCAGTGACCTCGGACTAGCGGACAATGAGCAGTTCTTC,CAISDLGLADNEQFF,TRBJ2-1,TRBD2,15,few,TRBV10-3
TGTGCCAGCTCCCGGGACTCCTACACCGGGGAGCTGTTTTTT,CASSRDSYTGELFF,TRBJ2-2,NA,14,few,TRBV4-2
TGTGCCACCAGCAGAGAGGGCGGACTAAACACTGAAGCTTTCTTT,CATSREGGLNTEAFF,TRBJ1-1,NA,15,NA,TRBV15
TGTGCCAGCAGCGGGACTAGCGGGAGAGGTAGCGATTGGAACACCGGGGAGCTGTTTTTT,CASSGTSGRGSDWNTGELFF,TRBJ2-2,TRBD2,20,NA,TRBV4-2
TGTGCCAGCAGCCTAGAGGGAGGACTAGGAGAGACCCAGTACTTC,CASSLEGGLGETQYF,TRBJ2-5,TRBD2,15,NA,TRBV11-2
TGTGCCAGCAGCCCAGGCAGGATCCCTGGAAACACCATATATTTT,CASSPGRIPGNTIYF,TRBJ1-3,NA,15,NA,TRBV14
TGTGCCAATCATACAGGGCACTGGAACTACGAGCAGTACTTC,CANHTGHWNYEQYF,TRBJ2-7,NA,14,NA,TRBV3-1/TRBV3-2
TGTGCCAGCAGCGTAGATTCAGTCCGTGGGCCCCAGCATTTT,CASSVDSVRGPQHF,TRBJ1-5,NA,14,NA,TRBV9
TGTGCCAGCAGCGTAGGAGAGGAGACCCAGTACTTC,CASSVGEETQYF,TRBJ2-5,NA,12,NA,TRBV9
TGTGCCAGCAGCCCAGAAAACAGGGACAATCAGCCCCAGCATTTT,CASSPENRDNQPQHF,TRBJ1-5,NA,15,NA,TRBV7-8
TGTGCCAGTAGTATAGCCCGAGACAGGATTAATGAAAAACTGTTTTTT,CASSIARDRINEKLFF,TRBJ1-4,NA,16,NA,TRBV19
TGCAGCGTTTCCTACGGGGACAATGAGCAGTTCTTC,CSVSYGDNEQFF,TRBJ2-1,NA,12,NA,TRBV29-1
TGTGCCAGCAGTCACGACAGCAGCTATGGCTACACCTTC,CASSHDSSYGYTF,TRBJ1-2,NA,13,NA,TRBV12-3/TRBV12-4
TGTGCCAGCAGCCTTACTAGCGGGTCTTTAACAGATACGCAGTATTTT,CASSLTSGSLTDTQYF,TRBJ2-3,TRBD2,16,few,TRBV3-1/TRBV3-2
TGTGCCAGTTCGAGAGGTCTCACAGGGCCAACTAATGAAAAACTGTTTTTT,CASSRGLTGPTNEKLFF,TRBJ1-4,NA,17,NA,TRBV19
TGTGCCAGCAGCGTAGAAGGGCGGGACCGTTACAATGAGCAGTTCTTC,CASSVEGRDRYNEQFF,TRBJ2-1,NA,16,NA,TRBV9
TGCAGCGTTGTCATCGGGGGTGGCTACACCTTC,CSVVIGGGYTF,TRBJ1-2,NA,11,NA,TRBV29-1
TGCGCCAGCAGCTTGGCCAGTCGGCAGGGGAATTCACCCCTCCACTTT,CASSLASRQGNSPLHF,TRBJ1-6,NA,16,NA,TRBV5-1
TGTGCCAGTAGCCAGACAGGGGCGCCTGGAAACACCATATATTTT,CASSQTGAPGNTIYF,TRBJ1-3,TRBD1,15,NA,TRBV19
TGTGCCAGCAGTTTACCGCCGGGACTAGCGGGACACGAGCAGTACTTC,CASSLPPGLAGHEQYF,TRBJ2-7,TRBD2,16,NA,TRBV28
TGTGCCAGCAGCCCAAGTTCGGGGGAAGGTCCGCGTGAGCAGTTCTTC,CASSPSSGEGPREQFF,TRBJ2-1,NA,16,NA,TRBV4-2
TGTGCCAGCAGCTTACTAGCGGGGGGCGGTGAGCAGTTCTTC,CASSLLAGGGEQFF,TRBJ2-1,TRBD2,14,NA,TRBV7-8
TGCGCCAGCAGCCGGTTCATAGTTTCCGGCACAGATACGCAGTATTTT,CASSRFIVSGTDTQYF,TRBJ2-3,NA,16,NA,TRBV4-1
TGTGCCAGTAGTTTCCAGACAGGAAGGGTGTCCTACACCTTC,CASSFQTGRVSYTF,TRBJ1-2,NA,14,NA,TRBV19
TGTGCCAGCAGCCAAGATCGGGAGGCAACTAATGAAAAACTGTTTTTT,CASSQDREATNEKLFF,TRBJ1-4,NA,16,NA,TRBV3-1/TRBV3-2
TGCGCCAGCGCAGGGGGCTCCTACAATGAGCAGTTCTTC,CASAGGSYNEQFF,TRBJ2-1,TRBD1,13,once,TRBV5-1
TGTGCCAGCAGTTACTCGGCTAGCGGGAGGCTCTACGAGCAGTACTTC,CASSYSASGRLYEQYF,TRBJ2-7,TRBD2,16,NA,TRBV6-5
TGTGCCAGCAGTGTCGACCTGGACAGGGTCTACGAGCAGTACTTC,CASSVDLDRVYEQYF,TRBJ2-7,TRBD1,15,NA,TRBV27
TGTGCCAGCAGCGTGAGGAGGGGAGCAGATACGCAGTATTTT,CASSVRRGADTQYF,TRBJ2-3,NA,14,NA,TRBV9
TGTGCCAGCAGCCTGCAGGGCAATAATTCACCCCTCCACTTT,CASSLQGNNSPLHF,TRBJ1-6,NA,14,once,TRBV3-1/TRBV3-2
TGTGCCAGCAGCCCGAGAGGGGGAGATGGCTACACCTTC,CASSPRGGDGYTF,TRBJ1-2,NA,13,NA,TRBV7-3
TGTGCCAGCAGCCTGATAGCGGGGGACTGGGATACGCAGTATTTT,CASSLIAGDWDTQYF,TRBJ2-3,TRBD2,15,NA,TRBV5-4
TGTGCCAGCAGCTTAGTAGGCAGGGGGAGAATTAGCAATCAGCCCCAGCATTTT,CASSLVGRGRISNQPQHF,TRBJ1-5,TRBD1,18,NA,TRBV7-9
TGTGCCAGCAGCTCCGTTCGGGAGTTGCACAATGAGCAGTTCTTC,CASSSVRELHNEQFF,TRBJ2-1,NA,15,NA,TRBV12-1
TGTGCCAGCAGCTTTTCTGGCGGGAGCGTAACCGGGGAGCTGTTTTTT,CASSFSGGSVTGELFF,TRBJ2-2,TRBD2,16,NA,TRBV7-3
TGTGCCACCAGCAGAGAACAGGGAGGGTACGGCTACACCTTC,CATSREQGGYGYTF,TRBJ1-2,NA,14,NA,TRBV15
TGTGCCAGCCTTAGCGGGGAGGATGATGAGCAGTTCTTC,CASLSGEDDEQFF,TRBJ2-1,TRBD2,13,NA,TRBV12-3/TRBV12-4
TGCGCCCGCGGGACAGGGGGCGTTGGGGGAAACACCATATATTTT,CARGTGGVGGNTIYF,TRBJ1-3,TRBD1,15,NA,TRBV5-1
TGTGCCAGCAGTTCCAGGGGTAGAAGGACTGAAGCTTTCTTT,CASSSRGRRTEAFF,TRBJ1-1,NA,14,NA,TRBV28